A selection of T cell receptor beta chains follows, all from one sample in a study of cytomegalovirus exposure and HLA in healthy donors. TCRdb keeps only in-frame clones here, not all; method: immunoSEQ multiplex PCR. The table lists about 200,000 clones, 65% to 80% of them singletons. What was sequenced was PBMCs. The receptors come from a man between 35 and 55 years old in good health and CMV-seronegative. CDR3s include the opening cysteine and the closing phenylalanine or tryptophan. The order of the fields is clone size, V gene, J gene, D gene, CDR3 protein, CDR3 DNA. A D gene is named only where the DNA matches it firmly. Some rows mark clone size as missing; the rest say once, few, many or name a class of expanded clone.

size: -
V: TRBV14
J: TRBJ2-5
D: -
CDR3: CASSRSPRSQETQYF
DNA: TGTGCCAGCAGCCGGAGTCCCCGAAGCCAAGAGACCCAGTACTTC

size: once
V: TRBV18
J: TRBJ1-1
D: -
CDR3: CASSPRVSSNTEAFF
DNA: TGTGCCAGCTCACCCCGAGTATCTTCGAACACTGAAGCTTTCTTT

size: few
V: TRBV4-1
J: TRBJ1-2
D: TRBD1
CDR3: CASSQTTGGHGYTF
DNA: TGCGCCAGCAGCCAAACAACAGGGGGCCATGGCTACACCTTC

size: -
V: TRBV4-1
J: TRBJ2-1
D: TRBD1
CDR3: CASSFRTGGTRNEQFF
DNA: TGCGCCAGCAGCTTCCGGACAGGGGGGACTCGGAATGAGCAGTTCTTC

size: -
V: TRBV9
J: TRBJ2-1
D: TRBD2
CDR3: CASSVVPGRESRNEQFF
DNA: TGTGCCAGCAGCGTAGTACCGGGGCGGGAGAGCCGCAATGAGCAGTTCTTC

size: -
V: TRBV5-1
J: TRBJ2-2
D: TRBD2
CDR3: CASSLAGTSGSRELFF
DNA: TGCGCCAGCAGCTTGGCCGGGACTAGCGGGTCTCGGGAGCTGTTTTTT

size: -
V: TRBV6-5
J: TRBJ2-7
D: TRBD2
CDR3: CASSYEGGSSYEQYF
DNA: TGTGCCAGCAGTTACGAAGGCGGGAGCTCCTACGAGCAGTACTTC

size: -
V: TRBV19
J: TRBJ2-1
D: -
CDR3: CASSEEGPEQFF
DNA: TGTGCCAGTAGTGAGGAGGGGCCTGAGCAGTTCTTC

size: once
V: TRBV2
J: TRBJ2-1
D: -
CDR3: CASSGGPYNEQFF
DNA: TGTGCCAGCAGCGGGGGGCCCTACAATGAGCAGTTCTTC

size: -
V: TRBV28
J: TRBJ1-5
D: -
CDR3: CASREGFNQPQHF
DNA: TGTGCCAGCAGGGAGGGATTCAATCAGCCCCAGCATTTT

size: -
V: TRBV2
J: TRBJ2-5
D: -
CDR3: CASSTEQYF
DNA: TGTGCCAGCAGTACTGAGCAGTACTTC

size: once
V: TRBV2
J: TRBJ2-7
D: TRBD1
CDR3: CASSAPGTGNYEQYF
DNA: TGTGCCAGCAGTGCTCCCGGGACAGGGAATTACGAGCAGTACTTC

size: -
V: TRBV7-9
J: TRBJ2-7
D: TRBD1
CDR3: CASSLNRGYEQYF
DNA: TGTGCCAGCAGCTTAAACAGGGGTTACGAGCAGTACTTC

size: -
V: TRBV5-1
J: TRBJ1-1
D: TRBD1
CDR3: CASSLGAGGEEAFF
DNA: TGCGCCAGCAGCTTGGGTGCAGGGGGCGAAGAAGCTTTCTTT

size: -
V: TRBV5-1
J: TRBJ2-7
D: TRBD2
CDR3: CASSSLASGRSWGSYEQYF
DNA: TGCGCCAGCAGCTCGTTAGCTAGCGGGAGGAGTTGGGGTTCCTACGAGCAGTACTTC

size: -
V: TRBV9
J: TRBJ1-5
D: -
CDR3: CASSVAGNSNQPQHF
DNA: TGTGCCAGCAGCGTAGCAGGAAATAGCAATCAGCCCCAGCATTTT

size: -
V: TRBV6-6
J: TRBJ1-2
D: -
CDR3: CASSYSKVTVYGYTF
DNA: TGTGCCAGCAGTTACTCGAAGGTGACTGTCTATGGCTACACCTTC

size: -
V: TRBV4-1
J: TRBJ1-4
D: TRBD1
CDR3: CASSQRGQGVRNEKLFF
DNA: TGCGCCAGCAGCCAGAGGGGACAGGGGGTCCGTAATGAAAAACTGTTTTTT

size: -
V: TRBV7-9
J: TRBJ2-7
D: TRBD1
CDR3: CASSRTGNEQYF
DNA: TGTGCCAGCAGCCGGACAGGGAACGAGCAGTACTTC

size: -
V: TRBV2
J: TRBJ2-2
D: -
CDR3: CASSLSPANTGELFF
DNA: TGTGCCAGCAGCCTGAGCCCGGCGAACACCGGGGAGCTGTTTTTT

size: -
V: TRBV14
J: TRBJ2-1
D: -
CDR3: CASSQDSFHEQFF
DNA: TGTGCCAGCAGCCAAGACAGTTTCCATGAGCAGTTCTTC

size: -
V: TRBV7-2
J: TRBJ1-1
D: TRBD1
CDR3: CASSLGGQGAEAFF
DNA: TGTGCCAGCAGCTTAGGGGGACAGGGCGCAGAAGCTTTCTTT

size: few
V: TRBV28
J: TRBJ1-3
D: -
CDR3: CASSLGGDTIYF
DNA: TGTGCCAGCAGTCTGGGGGGAGACACCATATATTTT

size: -
V: TRBV6-7
J: TRBJ1-1
D: TRBD1
CDR3: CASSYTDRGSFRGTEAFF
DNA: TGTGCCAGCAGTTACACGGACAGGGGGTCCTTTCGTGGCACTGAAGCTTTCTTT

size: -
V: TRBV28
J: TRBJ2-5
D: TRBD1
CDR3: CATESRDSQETQYF
DNA: TGTGCCACCGAATCCCGGGACAGCCAAGAGACCCAGTACTTC

size: -
V: TRBV4-2
J: TRBJ1-3
D: TRBD1
CDR3: CASSRRQGGSNTIYF
DNA: TGTGCCAGCAGCAGGCGACAGGGAGGCTCAAACACCATATATTTT

size: -
V: TRBV28
J: TRBJ2-5
D: -
CDR3: CASSSSEETQYF
DNA: TGTGCCAGCAGTTCCTCGGAGGAGACCCAGTACTTC

size: -
V: TRBV28
J: TRBJ1-2
D: TRBD1
CDR3: CASSMRQGNYGYTF
DNA: TGTGCCAGCAGTATGAGACAGGGGAACTATGGCTACACCTTC

size: once
V: TRBV5-1
J: TRBJ2-7
D: -
CDR3: CASSLWGLDEQYF
DNA: TGCGCCAGCAGCTTGTGGGGCCTCGACGAGCAGTACTTC

size: -
V: TRBV5-4
J: TRBJ1-1
D: TRBD1
CDR3: CASSIRDRGNTEAFF
DNA: TGTGCCAGCAGCATCCGGGACAGGGGGAACACTGAAGCTTTCTTT

size: -
V: TRBV6-1
J: TRBJ1-1
D: -
CDR3: CASSEAGPTEAFF
DNA: TGTGCCAGCAGTGAGGCAGGGCCCACTGAAGCTTTCTTT

size: -
V: TRBV5-8
J: TRBJ2-7
D: -
CDR3: CASSSRTRRLEQYF
DNA: TGTGCCAGCAGCTCGAGGACCCGGAGGCTCGAGCAGTACTTC

size: -
V: TRBV25-1
J: TRBJ2-7
D: -
CDR3: CASSVTAYYEQYF
DNA: TGTGCCAGCAGTGTGACAGCCTACTACGAGCAGTACTTC

size: once
V: TRBV18
J: TRBJ2-5
D: TRBD2
CDR3: CASSPGLAGKETQYF
DNA: TGTGCCAGCTCACCGGGACTAGCGGGAAAAGAGACCCAGTACTTC

size: -
V: TRBV11-2
J: TRBJ2-5
D: -
CDR3: CASSLGLVGETQYF
DNA: TGTGCCAGCAGCTTGGGGCTCGTCGGAGAGACCCAGTACTTC

size: -
V: TRBV4-1
J: TRBJ2-7
D: -
CDR3: CASSLGVRATGDEQYF
DNA: TGCGCCAGCAGCCTTGGAGTGCGGGCCACCGGGGACGAGCAGTACTTC

size: few
V: TRBV2
J: TRBJ2-3
D: TRBD1
CDR3: CASSRDRGSGTDTQYF
DNA: TGTGCCAGCAGTCGGGACAGGGGTTCGGGCACAGATACGCAGTATTTT

size: -
V: TRBV4-2
J: TRBJ1-4
D: TRBD1
CDR3: CASSQRGQTNEKLFF
DNA: TGTGCCAGCAGCCAAAGGGGGCAGACTAATGAAAAACTGTTTTTT

size: few
V: TRBV28
J: TRBJ2-7
D: -
CDR3: CASSIPGVQAYEQYF
DNA: TGTGCCAGCAGCATCCCAGGGGTCCAGGCCTACGAGCAGTACTTC

size: -
V: TRBV10-3
J: TRBJ2-7
D: TRBD1
CDR3: CAISESIAGQGSYEQYF
DNA: TGTGCCATCAGTGAGTCTATCGCGGGACAGGGATCCTACGAGCAGTACTTC

size: -
V: TRBV5-4
J: TRBJ2-3
D: -
CDR3: CASSSPFKTSTDTQYF
DNA: TGTGCCAGCAGCTCCCCCTTTAAAACTAGCACAGATACGCAGTATTTT

size: -
V: TRBV6-1
J: TRBJ2-3
D: -
CDR3: CASSAGQLTRSDTQYF
DNA: TGTGCCAGCAGTGCAGGACAGTTAACGAGGTCAGATACGCAGTATTTT

size: once
V: TRBV6-5
J: TRBJ2-7
D: TRBD2
CDR3: CASSYSLAGAGEQYF
DNA: TGTGCCAGCAGTTACTCGTTAGCGGGGGCGGGGGAGCAGTACTTC

size: once
V: TRBV4-2
J: TRBJ1-6
D: -
CDR3: CASSQDVEKGHNSPLHF
DNA: TGTGCCAGCAGCCAAGATGTGGAAAAGGGGCACAATTCACCCCTCCACTTT

size: -
V: TRBV11-2
J: TRBJ2-6
D: -
CDR3: CASSLDRVSFSGANVLTF
DNA: TGTGCCAGCAGCTTAGACAGGGTTAGTTTCTCTGGGGCCAACGTCCTGACTTTC

size: -
V: TRBV4-3
J: TRBJ2-2
D: TRBD2
CDR3: CASSQESGGRGGSTGELFF
DNA: TGCGCCAGCAGCCAAGAGTCAGGGGGGCGGGGGGGCTCGACCGGGGAGCTGTTTTTT